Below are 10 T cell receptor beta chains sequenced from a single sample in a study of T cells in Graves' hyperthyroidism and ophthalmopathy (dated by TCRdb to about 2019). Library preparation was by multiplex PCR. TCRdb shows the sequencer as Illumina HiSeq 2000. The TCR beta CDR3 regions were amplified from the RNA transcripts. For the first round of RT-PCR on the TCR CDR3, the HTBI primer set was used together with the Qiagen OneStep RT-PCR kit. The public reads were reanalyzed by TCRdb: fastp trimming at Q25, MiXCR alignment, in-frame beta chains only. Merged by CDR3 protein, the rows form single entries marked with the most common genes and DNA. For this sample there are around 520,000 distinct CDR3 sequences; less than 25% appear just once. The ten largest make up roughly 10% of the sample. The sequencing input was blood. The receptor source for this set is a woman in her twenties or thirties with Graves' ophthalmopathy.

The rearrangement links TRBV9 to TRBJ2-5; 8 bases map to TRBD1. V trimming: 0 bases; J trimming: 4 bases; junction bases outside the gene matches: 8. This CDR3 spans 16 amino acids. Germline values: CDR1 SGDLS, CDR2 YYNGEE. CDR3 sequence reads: CASSVGVAGGAETQYF. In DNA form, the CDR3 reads TGTGCCAGCAGCGTAGGGGTCGCAGGGGGCGCAGAGACCCAGTACTTC.

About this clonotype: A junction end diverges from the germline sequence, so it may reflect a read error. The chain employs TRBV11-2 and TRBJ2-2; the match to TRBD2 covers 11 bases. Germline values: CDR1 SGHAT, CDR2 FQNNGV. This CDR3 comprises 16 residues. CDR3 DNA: TGTGCCAGCAGCAGAACTAGCGGGGGAGACACCGGGGAGCTGTGTTTT. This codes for CASSRTSGGDTGELCF.

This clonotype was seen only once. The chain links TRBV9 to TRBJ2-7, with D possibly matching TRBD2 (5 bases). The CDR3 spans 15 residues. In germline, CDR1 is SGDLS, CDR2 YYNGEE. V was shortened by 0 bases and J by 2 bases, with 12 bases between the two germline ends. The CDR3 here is CASSVVPGVAYEQYF. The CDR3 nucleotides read TGTGCCAGCAGCGTAGTTCCCGGGGTGGCCTACGAGCAGTACTTC. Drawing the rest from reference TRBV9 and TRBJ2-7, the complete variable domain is DSGVTQTPKHLITATGQRVTLRCSPRSGDLSVYWYQQSLDQGLQFLIQYYNGEERAKGNILERFSAQQFPDLHSELNLSSLELGDSALYFCASSVVPGVAYEQYFGPGTRLTVT.

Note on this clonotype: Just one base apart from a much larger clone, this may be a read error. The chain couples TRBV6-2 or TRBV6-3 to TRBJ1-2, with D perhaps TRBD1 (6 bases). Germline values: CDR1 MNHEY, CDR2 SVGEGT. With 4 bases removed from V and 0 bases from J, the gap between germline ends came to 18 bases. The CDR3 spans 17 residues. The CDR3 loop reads CASSFHQAGASNYGYTF. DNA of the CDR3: TGTGCCAGCAGTTTCCATCAAGCGGGGGCCTCTAACTATGGCTACACCTTC.

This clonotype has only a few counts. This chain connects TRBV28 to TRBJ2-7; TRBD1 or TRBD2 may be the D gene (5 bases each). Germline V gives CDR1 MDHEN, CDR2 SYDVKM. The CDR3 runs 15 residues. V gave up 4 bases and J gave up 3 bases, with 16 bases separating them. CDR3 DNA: TGTGCCAGCAGTTCCTCGGGGCAGGACCGCTACGAGCAGTACTTC. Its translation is CASSSSGQDRYEQYF.

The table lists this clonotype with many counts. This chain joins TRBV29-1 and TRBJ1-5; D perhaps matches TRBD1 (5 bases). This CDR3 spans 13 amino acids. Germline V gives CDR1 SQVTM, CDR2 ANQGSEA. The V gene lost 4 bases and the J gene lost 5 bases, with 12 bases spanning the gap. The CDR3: CSVVVAGDQPQHF. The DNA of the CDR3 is TGCAGCGTTGTTGTGGCGGGGGATCAGCCCCAGCATTTT.

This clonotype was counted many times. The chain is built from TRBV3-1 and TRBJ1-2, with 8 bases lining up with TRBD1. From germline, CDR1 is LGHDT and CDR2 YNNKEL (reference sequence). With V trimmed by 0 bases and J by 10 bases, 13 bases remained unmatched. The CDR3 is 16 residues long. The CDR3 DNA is TGTGCCAGCAGCCAAGATCCGACGACAGGGGCGAACCCCTACACCTTC. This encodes CASSQDPTTGANPYTF.

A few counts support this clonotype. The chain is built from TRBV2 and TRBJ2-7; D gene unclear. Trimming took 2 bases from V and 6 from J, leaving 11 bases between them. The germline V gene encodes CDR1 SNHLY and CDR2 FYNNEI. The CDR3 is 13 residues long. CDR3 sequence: CASSERQLSEQYF. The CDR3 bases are TGTGCCAGCAGTGAACGGCAGCTTAGCGAGCAGTACTTC. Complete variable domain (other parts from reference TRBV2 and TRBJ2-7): EPEVTQTPSHQVTQMGQEVILRCVPISNHLYFYWYRQILGQKVEFLVSFYNNEISEKSEIFDDQFSVERPDGSNFTLKIRSTKLEDSAMYFCASSERQLSEQYFGPGTRLTVT.

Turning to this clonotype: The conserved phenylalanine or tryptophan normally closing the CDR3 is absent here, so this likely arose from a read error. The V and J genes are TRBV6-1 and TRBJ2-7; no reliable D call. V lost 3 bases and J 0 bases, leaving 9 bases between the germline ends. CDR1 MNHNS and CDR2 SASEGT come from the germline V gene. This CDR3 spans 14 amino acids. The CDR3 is CASSELGISYEQYC. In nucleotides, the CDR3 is TGTGCCAGCAGTGAGCTAGGCATCTCCTACGAGCAGTACTGC.

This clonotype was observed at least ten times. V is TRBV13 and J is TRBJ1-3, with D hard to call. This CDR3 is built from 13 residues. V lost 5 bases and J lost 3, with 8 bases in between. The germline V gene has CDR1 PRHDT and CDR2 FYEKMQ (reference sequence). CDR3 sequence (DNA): TGTGCCAGCAGCCCCTCGGGTGGAAACACCATATATTTT. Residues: CASSPSGGNTIYF. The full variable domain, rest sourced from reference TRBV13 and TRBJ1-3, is AAGVIQSPRHLIKEKRETATLKCYPIPRHDTVYWYQQGPGQDPQFLISFYEKMQSDKGSIPDRFSAQQFSDYHSELNMSSLELGDSALYFCASSPSGGNTIYFGEGSWLTVV.